Listed below are T cell receptor beta chains from one sample, sequenced in a study of T cells expressing NK-cell markers. TCRdb re-called the 5' RACE reads and shows each CDR3 protein once, DNA omitted. In total, the table holds around 550,000 distinct CDR3 sequences. Specimen: blood T cells: a sorted CD56 or NKG2C T cell subset, CD4+ or CD8+ T cells, or bulk PBMC T cells (not recorded which). The receptors were sampled from a man younger than 35 in good health. Both conserved end residues are part of each CDR3. Each record gives: J gene, V gene, CDR3 protein.

>TRBJ2-1|TRBV2
CASSETLEQFF
>TRBJ2-7|TRBV14
CASSLTGHYEQYF
>TRBJ2-3|TRBV10-3
CAISDLAVTSTDTQYF
>TRBJ2-3|TRBV12-3/TRBV12-4
CATGLYTDTQYF
>TRBJ1-4|TRBV12-3/TRBV12-4
CASSLQGAYEKLFF
>TRBJ2-1|TRBV4-1
CASSQEWREGWGSHNEQFF
>TRBJ2-1|TRBV21-1
CASPYRFMTGHNEQFF
>TRBJ2-7|TRBV29-1
CSVVRRADEQYF
>TRBJ2-1|TRBV5-6
CASSGTGLAGVTGNEQFF
>TRBJ1-2|TRBV28
CASSFKGVYGYTF
>TRBJ2-1|TRBV24-1
CATSVEPALHEQFF
>TRBJ1-2|TRBV5-1
CASSGTGTSYGYTF
>TRBJ2-3|TRBV15
CATSSSLAGTTDTQYF
>TRBJ2-1|TRBV3-1
CASSQDTLAGGNNEQFF
>TRBJ2-7|TRBV5-5
CASSGHGNEQYF
>TRBJ1-4|TRBV15
CATSPRVFKTDSPTNEKLFF
>TRBJ2-5|TRBV5-4
CASSPRTGTKGTQYF
>TRBJ2-6|TRBV3-1
CASILGQGASGANVLTF
>TRBJ2-3|TRBV7-6
CASSMPGDTQYF
>TRBJ1-2|TRBV12-3/TRBV12-4
CAGGDRETSNYGYTF
>TRBJ2-3|TRBV10-3
CAINEGGTDTQYF
>TRBJ1-5|TRBV5-1
CASSWSPGQNQPQHF
>TRBJ2-1|TRBV4-3
CASSQKDAGWSYNEQFF
>TRBJ2-3|TRBV11-2
CASSFSGRERTDTQYF
>TRBJ2-3|TRBV29-1
CSVPGRVFTDTQYF
>TRBJ2-1|TRBV11-3
CASGRERNEQFF
>TRBJ2-1|TRBV9
CASRDGGGSYNEQFF
>TRBJ2-7|TRBV7-9
CASSLTFMEQYF
>TRBJ2-7|TRBV12-3/TRBV12-4
CASSFPGLSYEQYF
>TRBJ2-3|TRBV5-1
CASSPDLKDTQYF
>TRBJ2-7|TRBV7-2
CASSADRLTYEQYF
>TRBJ2-7|TRBV18
CASSNFGYEQYF
>TRBJ2-1|TRBV19
CATRDNRYNEQFF
>TRBJ2-3|TRBV12-3/TRBV12-4
CASSFVPSGTSTDTQYF
>TRBJ2-2|TRBV6-1
CASRGDAIAGELFF
>TRBJ1-2|TRBV19
CASSIQANYGYTF
>TRBJ2-7|TRBV5-1
CASSHGMGGDYEQYF
>TRBJ1-1|TRBV30
CAWRDIGQGGTEAFF
>TRBJ2-5|TRBV12-3/TRBV12-4
CASTPWGGQETQYF
>TRBJ2-3|TRBV7-9
CASSPLVGVPDTQYF
>TRBJ2-2|TRBV4-1
CASRMDRSNTGELFF
>TRBJ1-5|TRBV12-3/TRBV12-4
CASSREGYSNQPQHF
>TRBJ2-2|TRBV6-2/TRBV6-3
CASSYPEHPGELVTGELFF
>TRBJ2-2|TRBV5-1
CASSWSQSNTGELFF
>TRBJ2-7|TRBV28
CASRPPRGEQYF
>TRBJ2-1|TRBV11-2
CASSSRPDTRLLYNEQFF
>TRBJ2-2|TRBV20-1
CSARTSGRSSTGELFF
>TRBJ2-2|TRBV27
CASSLSSGGELFF